Listed here is a single TCR beta chain. Its antigen is not known. The V and J ends lost 5 bases and 10 bases respectively, with 9 bases between them. There are 10 residues in the CDR3. Germline values: CDR1 DFQATT, CDR2 SNEGSKA (reference sequence). Although they were nominally healthy when sampled, donors likely had unrecorded immune exposures. The PCR ran on 60 Vbeta and 13 Jbeta primers. Here immunoSEQ multiplex PCR was the method, and the copy in TCRdb shows in-frame clones only, minus some. Here the sample spans approximately 130,000 clones, over 75% being singletons. The source of the sample is a study of cytomegalovirus exposure and HLA in healthy donors. Study findings and constraints: Analysis was performed later, and it showed HLA-associated TCR beta chains to be more clonally expanded than equally common others.

The TCR originated in a woman between 18 and 29 years old in good health and CMV-seronegative. The sample consisted of PBMCs. V usage is TRBV20-1 and J usage is TRBJ2-1; no definite D call. The CDR3, as DNA: TGCAGTGCTTTAATATTGGAGCAGTTCTTC. Protein: CSALILEQFF.